This entry features one TCR beta chain sequence. This sample was taken from a study of blood T cell repertoires in COVID-19. CDR1 MDHEN and CDR2 SYDVKM come from the germline V gene. The V gene end was trimmed by 3 bases and the J gene end by 0 bases; junction bases not matched to a gene: 9. This CDR3 region has 18 residues. In the authors' methods: By means of reference gene primer amplification, nucleated cell counts were estimated. Clones were sequenced by immunoSEQ multiplex PCR, and TCRdb holds only the in-frame ones, with some missing. D and trimming were read from the DNA, whereas the V and J calls and clone size are those reported in that table. The data show about 180,000 clones, around 80% seen once.

Sequencing used peripheral blood. The receptor was derived from a woman aged 80 or over with COVID-19, enrolled during active disease. This chain joins TRBV28 and TRBJ2-7; 12 nucleotides line up with TRBD1. CDR3 in DNA: TGTGCCAGCAGTTTTCCCGGGACAGGGGGCTCAAGCTCCTACGAGCAGTACTTC. Amino acids: CASSFPGTGGSSSYEQYF.